This TCR beta chain was sequenced during a study of cytomegalovirus exposure and HLA in healthy donors. The CDR3 length is 17 residues. Trimming took 5 bases from V and 7 from J; bases not matched to a gene: 16. CDR1 SGHTA and CDR2 FQGTGA come from the germline V gene. The study ran its PCR with 60 Vbeta and 13 Jbeta primers. Data came from immunoSEQ multiplex PCR; TCRdb stores just in-frame clones and leaves some out. The data hold approximately 84,000 clones, with 78% observed a single time. The sample comprised PBMCs. The TCR was taken from a male donor in good health and CMV-seropositive. The V gene is TRBV7-3, the J gene TRBJ2-1, with 8 bases that match TRBD2. This CDR3 reads CASSQATGTRFRNEQFF. CDR3 nucleotides: TGTGCCAGCAGCCAAGCGACCGGGACTAGATTTCGGAATGAGCAGTTCTTC. Complete variable domain (other parts from reference TRBV7-3 and TRBJ2-1): GAGVSQTPSNKVTEKGKYVELRCDPISGHTALYWYRQSLGQGPEFLIYFQGTGAADDSGLPNDRFFAVRPEGSVSTLKIQRTERGDSAVYLCASSQATGTRFRNEQFFGPGTRLTVL.